These 28 T cell receptor beta chains were sequenced from one sample in a study of T cell repertoires and HLA-DP antigens. The protocol was immunoSEQ multiplex PCR, while the TCRdb copy is restricted to in-frame clones and leaves out a portion. Here the sample spans about 73,000 clones, around 80% being singletons. No antigen has been assigned to these receptors. What was sequenced was CD4+ T cells from PBMCs. The receptors come from a man in his 60s in good health and CMV-seronegative.

V gene TRBV15 combines with J gene TRBJ2-5; possible D gene TRBD2, 6 bases. The length of the CDR3 is 15 residues. Germline assignment: CDR1 LNHNV and CDR2 YYDKDF (reference sequence). V gave up 0 bases and J gave up 5 bases, with 13 bases separating them. CDR3 sequence reads: CATSRDRRGFETQYF. Written as DNA, the CDR3 is TGTGCCACCAGCAGAGATCGACGGGGGTTCGAGACCCAGTACTTC. The whole variable domain, remainder taken from reference TRBV15 and TRBJ2-5, is DAMVIQNPRYQVTQFGKPVTLSCSQTLNHNVMYWYQQKSSQAPKLLFHYYDKDFNNEADTPDNFQSRRPNTSFCFLDIRSPGLGDTAMYLCATSRDRRGFETQYFGPGTRLLVL.

V gene TRBV11-1 combines with J gene TRBJ2-3; 7 bases are shared with TRBD2. V lost 0 bases, J lost 8 bases, and 2 bases stayed unmatched. The CDR3 is 13 residues long. The germline gives CDR1 SGHAT, CDR2 FQDESV (reference sequence). The CDR3 bases are TGTGCCAGCAGCTTAGCGGCTAGCGGTACGCAGTATTTT. It translates to CASSLAASGTQYF.

The gene calls are TRBV10-1 and TRBJ1-2; no firm D call. Germline CDR1 reads WNHNN; CDR2 reads SYGVQD (reference sequence). CDR3 length: 14 residues. V lost 2 bases and J 0 bases, leaving 7 bases between the germline ends. The CDR3 DNA follows: TGCGCCAGCAGTGAGACAGAGACTAACTATGGCTACACCTTC. Its translation is CASSETETNYGYTF.

In this sample, this clone is medium-sized (0.01 to 0.1%). This chain joins TRBV29-1 and TRBJ1-1; D ambiguous. The ends were cut back, 4 bases at V and 3 bases at J, with 9 bases in the middle. Germline-derived CDR1 and CDR2 are SQVTM and ANQGSEA. This CDR3 has 12 amino acids. The CDR3 nucleotides read TGCAGCGTTGTTTTCCTGGACACTGAAGCTTTCTTT. Protein sequence: CSVVFLDTEAFF.

The chain is built from TRBV6-1 and TRBJ1-5, with D unclear. The CDR3 contains 11 residues. V lost 4 bases and J lost 5, with 3 bases in between. Germline V CDR1 and CDR2: MNHNS, SASEGT. The CDR3 loop is CASSVDQPQHF. In DNA, the CDR3 is TGTGCCAGCAGTGTTGATCAGCCCCAGCATTTT.

Only a few counts were recorded for this clone. This chain uses TRBV30 with TRBJ2-5; tentatively, D is TRBD2 (5 bases). Germline V gene lookup returns CDR1 GTSNPN and CDR2 SVGIG (reference sequence). Trimming stripped 2 bases from V and 1 base from J, with 11 bases between. The CDR3 has 14 amino acids. This chain's CDR3 is CAWSRGKTQETQYF. CDR3 in DNA: TGTGCCTGGAGTCGGGGTAAGACCCAAGAGACCCAGTACTTC.

The chain joins TRBV19 to TRBJ1-2; D may be TRBD1 (6 bases). CDR3 length: 11 amino acids. The ends were cut back, 7 bases at V and 7 bases at J, with 10 bases in the middle. Germline V gene data show CDR1 as LNHDA and CDR2 as SQIVND (reference sequence). The CDR3 sequence: CASKQGSGYTF. In DNA form, the CDR3 reads TGTGCCAGTAAGCAGGGGTCTGGCTACACCTTC.

The V call is TRBV2, the J call TRBJ2-5, with 9 bases matching TRBD1. V lost 7 bases to trimming and J lost 4 bases; unmatched junction nucleotides: 7. Germline assignment: CDR1 SNHLY and CDR2 FYNNEI. The CDR3 runs 14 residues. The DNA of the CDR3 is TGTGCCAGCAACGGTGCGGACAGGGGAGAGACCCAGTACTTC. Its translation is CASNGADRGETQYF.

This clone was picked up a small number of times. The chain is built from TRBV27 and TRBJ1-2, with 9 bases identical to TRBD1. The CDR3 contains 18 residues. Trimming took 5 bases from V and 2 from J; bases not matched to a gene: 15. CDR1 is MNHEY and CDR2 is SMNVEV in the germline V gene (reference sequence). CDR3 bases: TGTGCCAGCAGTCGAGGGACAGGGCTTCCCACTGACAACTATGGCTACACCTTC. The encoded protein is CASSRGTGLPTDNYGYTF.

Here the CDR3 reads CASATYDSQETQYF. CDR3 sequence (DNA): TGTGCCAGCGCTACCTATGACAGTCAAGAGACCCAGTACTTC. The chain recombines TRBV6-5 with TRBJ2-5; tentatively, D is TRBD1 (5 bases). The CDR3 contains 14 residues. Trimming left V 8 bases short and J 2 bases short, with 15 bases between. The germline V gene has CDR1 MNHEY and CDR2 SVGAGI.

This clone has only one observation. The chain couples TRBV29-1 to TRBJ2-5, with D perhaps being TRBD1 or TRBD2 (5 bases each). Trimming took off 6 bases at V and 5 bases at J, with 13 bases between the two ends. This CDR3 has 12 residues. CDR1 is SQVTM and CDR2 is ANQGSEA in the germline V gene. The CDR3, as DNA: TGCAGCGTGGTCACCGGGACGGAGACCCAGTACTTC. Its translation is CSVVTGTETQYF. The full variable domain, in which reference TRBV29-1 and TRBJ2-5 provide the parts outside the CDR3, is SAVISQKPSRDICQRGTSLTIQCQVDSQVTMMFWYRQQPGQSLTLIATANQGSEATYESGFVIDKFPISRPNLTFSTLTVSNMSPEDSSIYLCSVVTGTETQYFGPGTRLLVL.

The chain is built from TRBV28 and TRBJ1-2; 8 bases line up with TRBD1. V shed 5 bases and J 3 bases; nucleotides not matched to a gene: 5. CDR3 size: 14 residues. CDR1 is MDHEN and CDR2 is SYDVKM in the germline V gene. The CDR3 loop is CASSLTGGYYGYTF. The CDR3 DNA sequence: TGTGCCAGCAGTCTAACAGGGGGTTACTATGGCTACACCTTC.

J is TRBJ1-1 and V is TRBV5-4; D may be TRBD1 (5 bases). Trimming shortened V by 2 bases and J by 1 base, and 9 bases separated the two germline ends. The CDR3 has 14 amino acids. Germline values: CDR1 SGHNT, CDR2 YYREEE (reference sequence). CDR3 loop: CASSFGTKNTEAFF. Here the CDR3 DNA reads TGTGCCAGCAGCTTCGGGACGAAGAACACTGAAGCTTTCTTT.

The V and J genes are TRBV7-2 and TRBJ1-2, with a weak D call TRBD1 (5 bases). This CDR3 spans 12 amino acids. In germline, CDR1 is SGHTA, CDR2 FQGNSA. V was pared by 5 bases and J by 7 bases, with 11 bases between. CDR3 loop: CASSPGEGGYTF. The CDR3 DNA sequence: TGTGCCAGCAGCCCGGGGGAGGGTGGCTACACCTTC.

This clone was seen once. This chain uses TRBV19 with TRBJ2-2; D unclear. V was shortened by 3 bases and J by 1 base, with 21 bases between the two germline ends. Germline values: CDR1 LNHDA, CDR2 SQIVND (reference sequence). The CDR3 consists of 19 residues. The CDR3 DNA reads as TGTGCCAGTAGTATCCCTAGAACAGCACCGATGGGGAACACCGGGGAGCTGTTTTTT. Translation: CASSIPRTAPMGNTGELFF.

This clone showed up just a few times. The CDR3 is CAWSRNRDNEQFF. CDR3 nucleotide sequence: TGTGCCTGGAGTCGAAACAGGGACAATGAGCAGTTCTTC. V and J are TRBV30 and TRBJ2-1; possible D gene TRBD1, 6 bases. The CDR3 extends over 13 amino acids. V lost 2 bases and J 5 bases, leaving 10 bases between the germline ends. Germline CDR1 reads GTSNPN; CDR2 reads SVGIG (reference sequence). Full variable domain (remainder filled in from reference TRBV30 and TRBJ2-1): SQTIHQWPATLVQPVGSPLSLECTVEGTSNPNLYWYRQAAGRGLQLLFYSVGIGQISSEVPQNLSASRPQDRQFILSSKKLLLSDSGFYLCAWSRNRDNEQFFGPGTRLTVL.

This rearrangement joins TRBV23-1 to TRBJ2-7; the match to TRBD1 covers 7 bases. TRBV23-1 is given ORF status, its function remaining uncertain. The CDR3 consists of 15 residues. V dropped 8 bases and J dropped 0; count of bases not matched to a gene: 10. The CDR3 region has the DNA TGCGCCAGCCGAGGGGGCAGCCTTAGCTCCTACGAGCAGTACGTC. Protein: CASRGGSLSSYEQYV.

The rearrangement uses TRBV7-2 and TRBJ2-7, with D maybe TRBD1 (6 bases). This CDR3 contains 12 residues. V was shortened by 5 bases and J by 7 bases, with 12 bases between the two germline ends. Germline V gene lookup returns CDR1 SGHTA and CDR2 FQGNSA. CDR3 nucleotides: TGTGCCAGCAGCATAACAGGGTCTGAGCAGTACTTC. It is translated as CASSITGSEQYF.

The chain employs TRBV15 and TRBJ2-7; no reliable D call. There are 12 residues in the CDR3. Trimming took off 4 bases at V and 5 bases at J, with 9 bases between the two ends. The germline V gene has CDR1 LNHNV and CDR2 YYDKDF (reference sequence). The CDR3 protein is CATSTRWDEQYF. DNA for the CDR3: TGTGCCACCAGCACAAGGTGGGACGAGCAGTACTTC. Variable domain in full (rest from reference TRBV15 and TRBJ2-7): DAMVIQNPRYQVTQFGKPVTLSCSQTLNHNVMYWYQQKSSQAPKLLFHYYDKDFNNEADTPDNFQSRRPNTSFCFLDIRSPGLGDTAMYLCATSTRWDEQYFGPGTRLTVT.

This chain uses TRBV7-2 with TRBJ1-5; D perhaps matches TRBD1 (5 bases). The CDR3 consists of 14 residues. The ends were cut back, 7 bases at V and 7 bases at J, with 17 bases in the middle. Germline-derived CDR1 and CDR2 are SGHTA and FQGNSA. CDR3 region: CASTSRAGEQPQHF. For the CDR3, the DNA is TGTGCCAGCACCTCCAGGGCCGGGGAGCAGCCCCAGCATTTT.

V is TRBV27 and J is TRBJ2-1, with TRBD2 matching over 10 bases. The V gene end was trimmed by 4 bases and the J gene end by 12 bases; junction bases not matched to a gene: 12. Per germline, CDR1 MNHEY and CDR2 SMNVEV (reference sequence). The CDR3 covers 15 residues. The CDR3 bases are TGTGCCAGCAGTTGGGTCGCTAGCGGGAGTTTCAGGCAGTTCTTC. This translates into CASSWVASGSFRQFF.

The V call is TRBV5-4, the J call TRBJ1-4; D remains ambiguous. The ends were cut back, 4 bases at V and 5 bases at J, with 12 bases in the middle. Germline V CDR1 and CDR2: SGHNT, YYREEE (reference sequence). There are 14 residues in the CDR3. In nucleotides, the CDR3 is TGTGCCAGCAGCCCCCAGCAGTCCAATGAAAAACTGTTTTTT. It is translated as CASSPQQSNEKLFF. The variable domain in full, with the rest retrieved from reference TRBV5-4 and TRBJ1-4, is ETGVTQSPTHLIKTRGQQVTLRCSSQSGHNTVSWYQQALGQGPQFIFQYYREEENGRGNFPPRFSGLQFPNYSSELNVNALELDDSALYLCASSPQQSNEKLFFGSGTQLSVL.

This clone was picked up one time. V gene TRBV9 combines with J gene TRBJ2-3; TRBD2 agrees at 14 bases. The CDR3 covers 18 residues. Germline lookup yields CDR1 SGDLS and CDR2 YYNGEE. Losses at the gene ends were 3 bases for V and 4 bases for J; bases not matched to a gene: 10. CDR3 residues: CASSARLAGGPQADTQYF. The CDR3, as DNA: TGTGCCAGCAGCGCGAGACTAGCGGGAGGGCCTCAGGCAGATACGCAGTATTTT.

The chain links TRBV6-1 to TRBJ2-7, with 8 bases aligning to TRBD1. This CDR3 has 15 amino acids. The germline V gene encodes CDR1 MNHNS and CDR2 SASEGT. With 10 bases clipped from V and 0 bases from J, the junction kept 11 bases outside the gene matches. In DNA form, the CDR3 reads TGTGCCACCCGCGGACAGGGCGTGCACTCCTACGAGCAGTACTTC. It translates to CATRGQGVHSYEQYF.

The gene calls are TRBV11-3 and TRBJ1-3; 7 nucleotides agree with TRBD1. The V and J ends lost 5 bases and 2 bases, in that order; junction bases with no gene match: 3. This CDR3 region has 14 residues. Germline CDR1 is SGHNT and CDR2 is YENEEA. CDR3 bases: TGTGCCAGCAGCGCCGGGACAGCTGGAAACACCATATATTTT. Translating it yields CASSAGTAGNTIYF.

The chain couples TRBV29-1 to TRBJ2-2; D not resolved. Germline V CDR1 and CDR2: SQVTM, ANQGSEA. V was shortened by 6 bases and J by 1 base, with 9 bases between the two germline ends. The CDR3 consists of 13 residues. The CDR3 protein is CSVPGRNTGELFF. CDR3 coding DNA: TGCAGCGTCCCCGGCAGGAACACCGGGGAGCTGTTTTTT.

The gene calls are TRBV5-1 and TRBJ1-4; no reliable D call. The V gene lost 0 bases and the J gene lost 8 bases, with 23 bases spanning the gap. The CDR3 covers 18 residues. Germline assignment: CDR1 SGHRS and CDR2 YFSETQ. The CDR3 region is CASSLGVVRPSRWEKLFF. The DNA of the CDR3 is TGCGCCAGCAGCTTGGGGGTGGTTCGGCCCTCGAGATGGGAAAAACTGTTTTTT.

V gene TRBV10-3 combines with J gene TRBJ1-2; no reliable D call. CDR3 length: 13 amino acids. The germline gives CDR1 ENHRY, CDR2 SYGVKD. V was trimmed by 3 bases and J by 4 bases, leaving 9 bases between them. The CDR3 loop is CAISDLNSYGYTF. CDR3 bases: TGTGCCATCAGTGATCTGAACAGCTATGGCTACACCTTC.